What follows is one T cell receptor beta chain and its context. In the original analysis: Estimation of nucleated cell counts was performed using reference gene primer amplification. Repertoires were generated with immunoSEQ multiplex PCR, while TCRdb's copy carries only in-frame clones and drops some. V and J calls and clone size are as listed in that table; D and trimming were resolved from the DNA. Of around 190,000 clones detected, 75% to 90% appear once; the ten largest clones hold approximately 8%. The data were obtained in a study of blood T cell repertoires in COVID-19. About the study: Sites across the United States, Italy and Spain contributed samples from acute and convalescent COVID-19. Sources were T cells, B-cell-depleted T cells, or PBMCs; the material itself was cDNA or gDNA.

The sequenced material came from peripheral blood. This receptor was taken from a woman aged 55-70 years with acute or convalescent COVID-19.

CDR3 nucleotides: TGTGCCAGCAGCTTGCGATTGGACAGGGAAGGTTCACCCCTCCACTTT. Its translation: CASSLRLDREGSPLHF. The rearrangement uses TRBV5-8 and TRBJ1-6, with 8 bases identical to TRBD1. The CDR3 covers 16 residues. Germline trimming cut 1 base from V and 9 bases from J; bases unmatched to any gene: 9. The germline V gene encodes CDR1 SGHTS and CDR2 YDEGEE.